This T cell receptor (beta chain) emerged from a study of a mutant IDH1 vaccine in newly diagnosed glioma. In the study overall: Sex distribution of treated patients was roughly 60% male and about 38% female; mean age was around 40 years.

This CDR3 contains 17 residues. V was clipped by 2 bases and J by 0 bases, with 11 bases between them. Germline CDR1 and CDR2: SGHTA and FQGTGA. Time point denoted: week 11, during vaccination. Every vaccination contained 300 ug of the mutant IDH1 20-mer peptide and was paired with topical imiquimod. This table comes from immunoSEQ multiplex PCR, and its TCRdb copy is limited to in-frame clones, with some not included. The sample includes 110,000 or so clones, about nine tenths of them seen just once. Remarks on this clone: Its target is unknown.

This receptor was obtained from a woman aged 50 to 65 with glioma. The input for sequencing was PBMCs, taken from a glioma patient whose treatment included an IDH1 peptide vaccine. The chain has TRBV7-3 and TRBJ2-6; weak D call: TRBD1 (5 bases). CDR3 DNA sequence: TGTGCCAGCAGCTTAGGGGCCTATAGCTCTGGGGCCAACGTCCTGACTTTC. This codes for CASSLGAYSSGANVLTF.